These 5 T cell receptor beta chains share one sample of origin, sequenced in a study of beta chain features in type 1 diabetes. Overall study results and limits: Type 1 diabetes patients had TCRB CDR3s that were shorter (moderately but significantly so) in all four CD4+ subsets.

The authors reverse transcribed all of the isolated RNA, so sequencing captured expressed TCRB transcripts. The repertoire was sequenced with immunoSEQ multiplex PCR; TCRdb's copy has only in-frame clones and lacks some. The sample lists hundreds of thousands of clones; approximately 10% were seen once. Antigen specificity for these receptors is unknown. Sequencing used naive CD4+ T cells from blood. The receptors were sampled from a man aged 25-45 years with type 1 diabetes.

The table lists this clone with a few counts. The CDR3 spells CASRLTGSSATQYF. The CDR3 DNA is TGTGCCAGCCGACTGACAGGGTCGAGCGCGACCCAGTACTTC. J is TRBJ2-5 and V is TRBV2, with 7 positions matching TRBD1. CDR1 and CDR2 from the germline V gene are SNHLY and FYNNEI. V shed 8 bases, J shed 7 bases, and the junction held 13 bases outside the gene matches. This CDR3 region has 14 residues.

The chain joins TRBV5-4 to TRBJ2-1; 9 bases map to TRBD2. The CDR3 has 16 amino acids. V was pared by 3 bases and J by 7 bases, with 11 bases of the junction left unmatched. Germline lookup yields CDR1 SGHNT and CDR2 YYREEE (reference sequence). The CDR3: CASSSSPGLARNEQFF. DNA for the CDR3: TGTGCCAGCAGCTCGTCCCCGGGACTAGCTCGGAATGAGCAGTTCTTC. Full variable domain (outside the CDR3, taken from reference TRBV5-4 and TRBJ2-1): ETGVTQSPTHLIKTRGQQVTLRCSSQSGHNTVSWYQQALGQGPQFIFQYYREEENGRGNFPPRFSGLQFPNYSSELNVNALELDDSALYLCASSSSPGLARNEQFFGPGTRLTVL.

The CDR3 region is CAGVGQSNYGYTF. CDR3 DNA: TGTGCCGGGGTTGGACAGTCTAACTATGGCTACACCTTC. The V call is TRBV2, the J call TRBJ1-2; TRBD1 is a possible D gene (6 bases). Germline-derived CDR1 and CDR2 are SNHLY and FYNNEI. This CDR3 has 13 amino acids. V dropped 11 bases and J dropped 0 bases, with 13 bases sitting between them.

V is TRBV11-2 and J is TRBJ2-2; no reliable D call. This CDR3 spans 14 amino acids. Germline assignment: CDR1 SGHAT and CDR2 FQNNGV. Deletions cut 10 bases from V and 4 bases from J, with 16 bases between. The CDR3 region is CATSASGGTGELFF. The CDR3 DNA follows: TGTGCCACCTCAGCTTCCGGCGGCACCGGGGAGCTGTTTTTT.

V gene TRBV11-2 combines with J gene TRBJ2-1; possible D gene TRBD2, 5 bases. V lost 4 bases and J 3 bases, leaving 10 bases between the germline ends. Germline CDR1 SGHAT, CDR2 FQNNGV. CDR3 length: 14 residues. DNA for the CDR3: TGTGCCAGCAGCTACAGCGGATTCTACAATGAGCAGTTCTTC. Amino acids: CASSYSGFYNEQFF.